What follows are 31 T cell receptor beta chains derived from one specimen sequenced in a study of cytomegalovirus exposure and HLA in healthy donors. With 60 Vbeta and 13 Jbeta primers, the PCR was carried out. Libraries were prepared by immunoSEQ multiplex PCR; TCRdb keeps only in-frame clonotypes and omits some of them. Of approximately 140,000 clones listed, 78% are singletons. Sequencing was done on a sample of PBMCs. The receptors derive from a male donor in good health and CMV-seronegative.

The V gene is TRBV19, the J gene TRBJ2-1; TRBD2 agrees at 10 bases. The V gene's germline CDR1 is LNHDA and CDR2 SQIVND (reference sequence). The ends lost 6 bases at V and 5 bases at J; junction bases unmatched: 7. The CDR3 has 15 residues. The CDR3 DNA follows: TGTGCCAGTAGACGCAGCGGGGGGGCCGACAATGAGCAGTTCTTC. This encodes CASRRSGGADNEQFF.

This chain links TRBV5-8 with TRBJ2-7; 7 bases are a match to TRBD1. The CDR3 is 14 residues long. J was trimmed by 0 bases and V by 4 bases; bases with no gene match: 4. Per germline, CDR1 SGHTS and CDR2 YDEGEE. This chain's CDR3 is CASSHRGPSYEQYF. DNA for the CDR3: TGTGCCAGCAGCCACAGGGGTCCCTCCTACGAGCAGTACTTC.

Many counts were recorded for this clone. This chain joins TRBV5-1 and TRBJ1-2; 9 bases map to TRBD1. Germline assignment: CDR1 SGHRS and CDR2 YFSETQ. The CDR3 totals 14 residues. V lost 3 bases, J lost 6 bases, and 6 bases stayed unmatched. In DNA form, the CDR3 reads TGCGCCAGCAGCTGGGGACAGGGAAGTAATGGCTACACCTTC. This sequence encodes CASSWGQGSNGYTF.

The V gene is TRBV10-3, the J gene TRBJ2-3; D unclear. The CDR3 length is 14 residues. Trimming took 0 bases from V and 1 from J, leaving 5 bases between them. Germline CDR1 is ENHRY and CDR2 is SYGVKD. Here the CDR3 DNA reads TGTGCCATCAGTGAGTCGGCTCGCACAGATACGCAGTATTTT. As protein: CAISESARTDTQYF.

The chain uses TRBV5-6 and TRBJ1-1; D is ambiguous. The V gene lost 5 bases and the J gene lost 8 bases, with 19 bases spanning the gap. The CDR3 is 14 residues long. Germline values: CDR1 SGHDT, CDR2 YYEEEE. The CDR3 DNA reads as TGTGCCAGCAGACGCACGGGATTCGAGAAGGAAGCTTTCTTT. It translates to CASRRTGFEKEAFF.

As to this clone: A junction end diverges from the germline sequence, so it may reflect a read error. The CDR3 loop reads CSSSLETGSVYGYTF. The DNA of the CDR3 is TGTTCCAGCAGCTTAGAGACAGGGTCGGTCTATGGCTACACCTTC. This chain joins TRBV13 and TRBJ1-2; 7 bases match TRBD1. CDR3 size: 15 residues. CDR1 is PRHDT and CDR2 is FYEKMQ in the germline V gene (reference sequence).

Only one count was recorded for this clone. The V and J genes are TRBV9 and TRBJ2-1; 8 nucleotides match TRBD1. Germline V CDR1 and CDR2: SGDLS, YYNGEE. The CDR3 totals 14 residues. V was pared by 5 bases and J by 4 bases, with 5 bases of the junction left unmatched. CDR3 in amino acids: CASSTGGLYNEQFF. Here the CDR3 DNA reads TGTGCCAGCAGTACAGGGGGATTGTACAATGAGCAGTTCTTC.

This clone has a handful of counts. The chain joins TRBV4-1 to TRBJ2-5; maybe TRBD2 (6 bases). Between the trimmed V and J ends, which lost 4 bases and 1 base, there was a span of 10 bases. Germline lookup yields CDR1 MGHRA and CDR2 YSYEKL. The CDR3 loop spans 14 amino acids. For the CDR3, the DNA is TGCGCCAGCAGCCGGGGTAGCGGCCAAGAGACCCAGTACTTC. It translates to CASSRGSGQETQYF.

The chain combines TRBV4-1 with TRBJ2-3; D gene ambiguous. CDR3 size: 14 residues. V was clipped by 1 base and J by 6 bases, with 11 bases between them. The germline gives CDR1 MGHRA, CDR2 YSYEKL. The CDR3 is CASSQALWLDTQYF. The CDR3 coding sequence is TGCGCCAGCAGCCAAGCTCTCTGGCTGGATACGCAGTATTTT.

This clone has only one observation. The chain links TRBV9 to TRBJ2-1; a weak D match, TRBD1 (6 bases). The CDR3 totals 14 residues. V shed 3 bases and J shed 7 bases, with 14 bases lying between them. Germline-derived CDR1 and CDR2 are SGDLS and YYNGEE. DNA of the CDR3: TGTGCCAGCAGCGGTTACAGGGATCTAAATGAGCAGTTCTTC. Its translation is CASSGYRDLNEQFF.

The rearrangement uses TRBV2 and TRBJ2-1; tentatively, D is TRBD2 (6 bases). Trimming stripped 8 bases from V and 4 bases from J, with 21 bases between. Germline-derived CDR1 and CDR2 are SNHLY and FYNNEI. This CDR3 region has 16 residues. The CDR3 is CASPPGAGKSYNEQFF. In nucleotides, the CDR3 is TGTGCCAGCCCCCCTGGGGCGGGAAAATCGTACAATGAGCAGTTCTTC. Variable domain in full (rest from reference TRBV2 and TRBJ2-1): EPEVTQTPSHQVTQMGQEVILRCVPISNHLYFYWYRQILGQKVEFLVSFYNNEISEKSEIFDDQFSVERPDGSNFTLKIRSTKLEDSAMYFCASPPGAGKSYNEQFFGPGTRLTVL.

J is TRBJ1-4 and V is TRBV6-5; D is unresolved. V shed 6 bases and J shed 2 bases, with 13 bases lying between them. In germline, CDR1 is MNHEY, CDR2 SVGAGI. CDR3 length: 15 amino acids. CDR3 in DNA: TGTGCCAGCAGACCCCGACCAGGCACTAATGAAAAACTGTTTTTT. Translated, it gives CASRPRPGTNEKLFF.

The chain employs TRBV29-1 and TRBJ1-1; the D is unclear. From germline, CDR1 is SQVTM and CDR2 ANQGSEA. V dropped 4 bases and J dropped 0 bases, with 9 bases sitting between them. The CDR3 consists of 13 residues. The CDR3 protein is CSVVRRLNTEAFF. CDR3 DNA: TGCAGCGTTGTTCGGCGGCTGAACACTGAAGCTTTCTTT.

The CDR3 region is CASSLSDGSGRAAEQYF. Here the CDR3 DNA reads TGTGCCAGCAGCTTAAGTGACGGTAGCGGGAGGGCAGCCGAGCAGTACTTC. The gene calls are TRBV7-9 and TRBJ2-7; 11 bases match TRBD2. From germline, CDR1 is SEHNR and CDR2 FQNEAQ (reference sequence). Trimming took 2 bases from V and 6 from J; bases not matched to a gene: 12. The CDR3 is 17 residues long. The variable domain in full, with the rest retrieved from reference TRBV7-9 and TRBJ2-7, is DTGVSQNPRHKITKRGQNVTFRCDPISEHNRLYWYRQTLGQGPEFLTYFQNEAQLEKSRLLSDRFSAERPKGSFSTLEIQRTEQGDSAMYLCASSLSDGSGRAAEQYFGPGTRLTVT.

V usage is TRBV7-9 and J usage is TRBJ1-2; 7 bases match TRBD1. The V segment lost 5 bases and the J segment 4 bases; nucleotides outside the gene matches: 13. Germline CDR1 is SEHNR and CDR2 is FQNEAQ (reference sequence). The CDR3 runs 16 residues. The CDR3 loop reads CASSPKPRDRSYGYTF. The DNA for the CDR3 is TGTGCCAGCAGCCCCAAACCGCGGGACAGATCCTATGGCTACACCTTC.

The CDR3 is CSVGRGVSDEQYF. The DNA of the CDR3 is TGCAGCGTTGGCAGGGGCGTTTCCGACGAGCAGTACTTC. This chain links TRBV29-1 with TRBJ2-7; possible D gene TRBD1, 6 bases. The germline V gene encodes CDR1 SQVTM and CDR2 ANQGSEA. The CDR3 runs 13 residues. V shed 4 bases and J shed 5 bases, with 15 bases lying between them.

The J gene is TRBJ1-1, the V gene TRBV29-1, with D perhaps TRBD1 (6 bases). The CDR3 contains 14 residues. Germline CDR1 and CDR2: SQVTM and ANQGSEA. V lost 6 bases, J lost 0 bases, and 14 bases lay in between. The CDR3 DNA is TGCAGCGTCACCCAGGGGACGGTGAACACTGAAGCTTTCTTT. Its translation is CSVTQGTVNTEAFF.

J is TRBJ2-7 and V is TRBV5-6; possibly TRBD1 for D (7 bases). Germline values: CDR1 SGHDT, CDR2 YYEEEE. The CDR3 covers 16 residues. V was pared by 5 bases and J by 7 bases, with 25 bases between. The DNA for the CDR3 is TGTGCCAGCAGTGACTCACTTCTAGACAGGGCGGGGGAGCAGTACTTC. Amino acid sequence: CASSDSLLDRAGEQYF.

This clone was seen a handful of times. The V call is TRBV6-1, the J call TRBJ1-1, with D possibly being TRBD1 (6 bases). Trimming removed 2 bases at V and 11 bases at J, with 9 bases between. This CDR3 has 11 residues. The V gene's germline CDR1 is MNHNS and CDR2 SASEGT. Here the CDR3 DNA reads TGTGCCAGCAGTGAACAGGGGTCGGCTTTCTTT. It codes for CASSEQGSAFF.

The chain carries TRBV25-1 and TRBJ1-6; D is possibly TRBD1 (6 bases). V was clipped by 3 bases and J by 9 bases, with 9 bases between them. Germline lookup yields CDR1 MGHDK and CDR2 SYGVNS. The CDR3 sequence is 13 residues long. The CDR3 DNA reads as TGTGCCAGCAGTGACCAGGGGACTTCACCCCTCCACTTT. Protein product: CASSDQGTSPLHF.

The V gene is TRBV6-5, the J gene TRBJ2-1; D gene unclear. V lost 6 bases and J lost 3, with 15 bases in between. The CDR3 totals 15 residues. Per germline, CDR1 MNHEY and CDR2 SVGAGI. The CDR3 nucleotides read TGTGCCAGCAGAAGTAAGCGTGGCGGCTACAATGAGCAGTTCTTC. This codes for CASRSKRGGYNEQFF.

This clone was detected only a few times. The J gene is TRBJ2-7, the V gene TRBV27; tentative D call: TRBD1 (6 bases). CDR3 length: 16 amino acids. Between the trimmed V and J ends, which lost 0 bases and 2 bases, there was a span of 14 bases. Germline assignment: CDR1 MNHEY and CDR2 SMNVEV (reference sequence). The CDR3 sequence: CASSLSQGPVAYEQYF. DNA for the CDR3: TGTGCCAGCAGTTTATCACAGGGCCCGGTTGCCTACGAGCAGTACTTC.

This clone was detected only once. In DNA, the CDR3 is TGTGCCAGCAGCTTGGAGCAGGGCTACGAGCAGTACTTC. It codes for CASSLEQGYEQYF. The chain recombines TRBV11-2 with TRBJ2-7; weak D call: TRBD1 (5 bases). CDR1 is SGHAT and CDR2 is FQNNGV in the germline V gene. This CDR3 comprises 13 residues. Trimming pared 3 bases from V and 3 bases from J, leaving 9 bases between.

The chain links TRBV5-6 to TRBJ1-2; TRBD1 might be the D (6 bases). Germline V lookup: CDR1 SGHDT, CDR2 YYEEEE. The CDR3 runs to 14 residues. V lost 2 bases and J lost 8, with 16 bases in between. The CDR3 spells CASSFGPGVGGYTF. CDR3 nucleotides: TGTGCCAGCAGCTTCGGCCCAGGGGTTGGAGGCTACACCTTC.

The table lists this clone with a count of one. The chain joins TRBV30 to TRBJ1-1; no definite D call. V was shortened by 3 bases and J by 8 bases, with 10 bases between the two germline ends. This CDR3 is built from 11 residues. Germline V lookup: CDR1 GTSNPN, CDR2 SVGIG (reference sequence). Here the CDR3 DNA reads TGTGCCTGGAGACCCGCCAGGGAAGCTTTCTTT. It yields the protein CAWRPAREAFF. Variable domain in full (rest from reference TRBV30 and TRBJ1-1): SQTIHQWPATLVQPVGSPLSLECTVEGTSNPNLYWYRQAAGRGLQLLFYSVGIGQISSEVPQNLSASRPQDRQFILSSKKLLLSDSGFYLCAWRPAREAFFGQGTRLTVV.

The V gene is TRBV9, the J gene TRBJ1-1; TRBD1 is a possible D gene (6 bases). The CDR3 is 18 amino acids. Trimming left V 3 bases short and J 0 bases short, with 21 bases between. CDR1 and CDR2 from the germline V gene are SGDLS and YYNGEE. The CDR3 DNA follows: TGTGCCAGCAGCGCATCCGGACAGAGGATTGCCATGAACACTGAAGCTTTCTTT. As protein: CASSASGQRIAMNTEAFF.

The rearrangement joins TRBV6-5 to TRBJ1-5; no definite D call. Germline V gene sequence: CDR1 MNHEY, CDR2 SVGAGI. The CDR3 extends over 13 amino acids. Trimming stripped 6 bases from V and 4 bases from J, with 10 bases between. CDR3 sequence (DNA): TGTGCCAGCAGCCTAACAGAGAATCAGCCCCAGCATTTT. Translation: CASSLTENQPQHF.

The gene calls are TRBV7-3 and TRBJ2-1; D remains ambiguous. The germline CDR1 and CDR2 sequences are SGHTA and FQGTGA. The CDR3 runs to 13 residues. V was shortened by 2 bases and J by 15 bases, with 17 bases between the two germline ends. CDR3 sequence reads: CASSLEAAARPFF. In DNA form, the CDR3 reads TGTGCCAGCAGCTTAGAGGCGGCGGCCCGCCCGTTCTTC.

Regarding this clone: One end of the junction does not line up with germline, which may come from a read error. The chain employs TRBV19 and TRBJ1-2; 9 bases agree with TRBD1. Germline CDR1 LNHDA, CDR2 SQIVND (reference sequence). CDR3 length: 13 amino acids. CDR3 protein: CASSIGTGYGYPF. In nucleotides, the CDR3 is TGTGCCAGTAGTATCGGGACAGGGTATGGCTACCCCTTC. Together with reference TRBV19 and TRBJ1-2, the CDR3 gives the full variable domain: DGGITQSPKYLFRKEGQNVTLSCEQNLNHDAMYWYRQDPGQGLRLIYYSQIVNDFQKGDIAEGYSVSREKKESFPLTVTSAQKNPTAFYLCASSIGTGYGYPFGSGTRLTVV.

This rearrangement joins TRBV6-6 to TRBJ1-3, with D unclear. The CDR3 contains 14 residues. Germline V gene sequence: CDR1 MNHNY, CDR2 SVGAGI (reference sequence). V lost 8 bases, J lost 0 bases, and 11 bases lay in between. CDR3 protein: CASGIGDSGNTIYF. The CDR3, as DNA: TGTGCCAGCGGTATCGGGGACTCTGGAAACACCATATATTTT.

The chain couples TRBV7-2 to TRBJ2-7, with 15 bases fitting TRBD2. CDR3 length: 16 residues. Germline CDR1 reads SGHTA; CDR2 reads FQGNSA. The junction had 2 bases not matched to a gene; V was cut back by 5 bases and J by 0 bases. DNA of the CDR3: TGTGCCAGCAGCCTGGGACTAGCGGGGGGCTCCTACGAGCAGTACTTC. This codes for CASSLGLAGGSYEQYF.